This entry lists 18 T cell receptor beta chains sequenced from one sample in a study of T cell repertoires in cytomegalovirus infection. MiXCR, applied by TCRdb to the reads, yields one record per CDR3 protein. The sample carries 560,000 or so distinct CDR3 sequences, 15% to 20% recorded once. Sequenced input: CD8+ T cells from PBMCs. These receptors originate from a human donor in good health (CMV status not recorded). Some clones in this sample may be carry-over from other donors' samples.

This clonotype was detected ten times or more. V is TRBV7-8 and J is TRBJ2-1, with D maybe TRBD1 (6 bases). Germline lookup yields CDR1 SGHVS and CDR2 FQNEAQ. V was shortened by 5 bases and J by 4 bases, with 12 bases between the two germline ends. CDR3 size: 14 residues. CDR3 in amino acids: CASSRPGQYNEQFF. CDR3 coding DNA: TGTGCCAGCAGCCGGCCAGGACAGTACAATGAGCAGTTCTTC.

J is TRBJ1-2 and V is TRBV25-1, with TRBD1 identical over 9 bases. The CDR3 runs 13 residues. Germline CDR1 MGHDK, CDR2 SYGVNS. The V segment lost 6 bases and the J segment 8 bases; nucleotides outside the gene matches: 7. DNA for the CDR3: TGTGCCAGCAGAGCACAGGGGGCTTGGGGCTACACCTTC. Translated, it gives CASRAQGAWGYTF.

This clonotype occurred many times. J is TRBJ1-6 and V is TRBV2; possibly TRBD1 for D (6 bases). Between the trimmed V and J ends, which lost 1 base and 10 bases, there was a span of 11 bases. The length of the CDR3 is 14 residues. CDR1 is SNHLY and CDR2 is FYNNEI in the germline V gene. CDR3 coding DNA: TGTGCCAGCAGTGAAGGGGGGCTCAGGTCACCCCTCCACTTT. Protein sequence: CASSEGGLRSPLHF.

In its sample, this clonotype was seen many times. The chain is built from TRBV12-3 or TRBV12-4 and TRBJ1-4; TRBD1 matches at 8 bases. The CDR3 totals 15 residues. With V trimmed by 5 bases and J by 7 bases, 9 bases remained unmatched. CDR3 nucleotides: TGTGCCAGCAGTCCCCCCGGACAGGGACGTGAAAAACTGTTTTTT. It translates to CASSPPGQGREKLFF.

In regard to this clonotype: The conserved closing phenylalanine or tryptophan is absent in this CDR3, likely reflecting a read error. The gene calls are TRBV18 and TRBJ2-1; 10 bases fit TRBD2. The germline V gene has CDR1 KGHSH and CDR2 LQKENI. The CDR3 runs 18 residues. Trimming at V came to 0 bases and at J to 9 bases, leaving 14 bases not matched to a gene. CDR3 bases: TGTGCCAGCTCACCACCAACCGAGTGGCTAGCGGGAGTGAGTGAGCAGTTCTTA. This codes for CASSPPTEWLAGVSEQFL.

This clonotype came up many times. The genes are TRBV19 and TRBJ1-1; D not resolved. Germline values: CDR1 LNHDA, CDR2 SQIVND (reference sequence). CDR3 size: 14 residues. With 1 base removed from V and 0 bases from J, the gap between germline ends came to 6 bases. The CDR3 DNA reads TGTGCCAGTAGTATAGGGTCACTGAACACTGAAGCTTTCTTT. Its protein is CASSIGSLNTEAFF. Together with reference TRBV19 and TRBJ1-1, the CDR3 gives the full variable domain: DGGITQSPKYLFRKEGQNVTLSCEQNLNHDAMYWYRQDPGQGLRLIYYSQIVNDFQKGDIAEGYSVSREKKESFPLTVTSAQKNPTAFYLCASSIGSLNTEAFFGQGTRLTVV.

Ten or more counts support this clonotype. The chain combines TRBV7-9 with TRBJ2-7; D is unclear. V lost 1 base to trimming and J lost 1 base, with 11 bases between them. This CDR3 region has 15 residues. Looked up from germline, CDR1 is SEHNR and CDR2 is FQNEAQ (reference sequence). In nucleotides, the CDR3 is TGTGCCAGCAGCTTAGTCCTGGAAAGTTCCTACGAGCAGTACTTC. It yields the protein CASSLVLESSYEQYF.

This clonotype was counted many times. V usage is TRBV7-6 and J usage is TRBJ1-1, with 7 bases that match TRBD1. Germline V gives CDR1 SGHVS, CDR2 FNYEAQ. The CDR3 runs to 13 residues. The trim removed 5 bases at V and 1 base at J, leaving 1 base unmatched. The CDR3 is CASSRQGNTEAFF. CDR3 sequence (DNA): TGTGCCAGCAGCCGACAGGGGAACACTGAAGCTTTCTTT. The full variable domain, rest sourced from reference TRBV7-6 and TRBJ1-1, is GAGVSQSPRYKVTKRGQDVALRCDPISGHVSLYWYRQALGQGPEFLTYFNYEAQQDKSGLPNDRFSAERPEGSISTLTIQRTEQRDSAMYRCASSRQGNTEAFFGQGTRLTVV.

This clonotype was counted many times. The V and J genes are TRBV7-2 and TRBJ1-6; D is unclear. CDR3 length: 15 amino acids. Trimming left V 5 bases short and J 0 bases short, with 8 bases between. Germline CDR1 reads SGHTA; CDR2 reads FQGNSA. The CDR3 DNA reads as TGTGCCAGCAGCAAGGAGAGCTCCTATAATTCACCCCTCCACTTT. This gives the protein CASSKESSYNSPLHF. Full variable domain (missing parts from reference TRBV7-2 and TRBJ1-6): GAGVSQSPSNKVTEKGKDVELRCDPISGHTALYWYRQSLGQGLEFLIYFQGNSAPDKSGLPSDRFSAERTGGSVSTLTIQRTQQEDSAVYLCASSKESSYNSPLHFGNGTRLTVT.

This clonotype was picked up a small number of times. V gene TRBV27 combines with J gene TRBJ2-7, with D perhaps matching TRBD1 (6 bases). Germline-derived CDR1 and CDR2 are MNHEY and SMNVEV (reference sequence). The CDR3 extends over 12 amino acids. The V gene lost 8 bases and the J gene lost 3 bases, with 11 bases spanning the gap. DNA of the CDR3: TGTGCCAGCTCAAGGGGACACTACGAGCAGTACTTC. Protein product: CASSRGHYEQYF.

The sample holds many counts of this clonotype. This chain uses TRBV13 with TRBJ1-1; 11 bases align to TRBD1. There are 14 residues in the CDR3. Germline trimming cut 5 bases from V and 1 base from J; bases unmatched to any gene: 0. From germline, CDR1 is PRHDT and CDR2 FYEKMQ (reference sequence). Here the CDR3 reads CASSGQGANTEAFF. The CDR3 DNA follows: TGTGCCAGCAGCGGACAGGGGGCGAACACTGAAGCTTTCTTT.

The J gene is TRBJ2-1, the V gene TRBV12-3 or TRBV12-4; 10 positions match TRBD2. CDR3 length: 15 amino acids. The V and J ends lost 3 bases and 5 bases, in that order; junction bases with no gene match: 4. DNA for the CDR3: TGTGCCAGCAGTTTCGAGCGGGAGGGAGACAATGAGCAGTTCTTC. It is translated as CASSFEREGDNEQFF.

The table lists this clonotype with many counts. The CDR3: CASSLTTRSSYNEQFF. DNA of the CDR3: TGTGCCAGCAGCTTAACAACTAGATCCTCCTACAATGAGCAGTTCTTC. The J gene is TRBJ2-1, the V gene TRBV7-3; D perhaps matches TRBD2 (5 bases). Germline-derived CDR1 and CDR2 are SGHTA and FQGTGA. The CDR3 runs 16 residues. Trimming stripped 0 bases from V and 0 bases from J, with 9 bases between.

This clonotype was seen ten or more times. V and J are TRBV28 and TRBJ2-3; 11 nucleotides agree with TRBD2. CDR1 is MDHEN and CDR2 is SYDVKM in the germline V gene. CDR3 size: 17 residues. J lost 4 bases, V lost 5 bases, and 11 bases had no gene match. The CDR3 sequence is CASSPSLAGGPSDTQYF. In nucleotides, the CDR3 is TGTGCCAGCAGTCCGAGCTTAGCGGGAGGGCCCTCAGATACGCAGTATTTT.

This clonotype was detected many times. The CDR3 DNA reads as TGTGCCAGCAGCCCCACCCCGGGACAGGGGGCCGGACCCCTCCACTTT. Its translation is CASSPTPGQGAGPLHF. This chain joins TRBV11-2 and TRBJ1-6, with TRBD1 matching over 12 bases. V lost 5 bases to trimming and J lost 12 bases; unmatched junction nucleotides: 11. The CDR3 extends over 16 amino acids. Looked up from germline, CDR1 is SGHAT and CDR2 is FQNNGV. The full variable domain, in which reference TRBV11-2 and TRBJ1-6 provide the parts outside the CDR3, is EAGVAQSPRYKIIEKRQSVAFWCNPISGHATLYWYQQILGQGPKLLIQFQNNGVVDDSQLPKDRFSAERLKGVDSTLKIQPAKLEDSAVYLCASSPTPGQGAGPLHFGNGTRLTVT.

This clonotype was seen repeatedly, ten times or more. The chain joins TRBV7-8 to TRBJ2-7; 10 bases match TRBD2. The length of the CDR3 is 15 residues. J gave up 2 bases and V 5 bases, and 6 bases lay outside the gene matches. Germline lookup yields CDR1 SGHVS and CDR2 FQNEAQ. The CDR3 here is CASSIGLAEAYEQYF. CDR3 nucleotide sequence: TGTGCCAGCAGCATTGGACTAGCGGAGGCCTACGAGCAGTACTTC.

A note on this clonotype: A clone one base away is much larger, so this may be a read error. The chain is built from TRBV4-1 and TRBJ1-5; D is undetermined. Germline assignment: CDR1 MGHRA and CDR2 YSYEKL. The germline V and J ends were trimmed by 4 bases and 2 bases, with 9 bases remaining between them. This CDR3 contains 14 residues. As DNA, the CDR3 is TGCGCCAGCAGCCCGGGAAAGGGCAATCAGCCCCAGCATTTT. Its protein is CASSPGKGNQPQHF.

V gene TRBV4-1 combines with J gene TRBJ1-1; tentative D call: TRBD1 (5 bases). CDR3 length equals 17 residues. Per the germline V gene, CDR1 is MGHRA and CDR2 is YSYEKL. V shed 3 bases and J shed 10 bases, with 27 bases lying between them. CDR3 residues: CASSQEGETYDTGSAFF. The CDR3 bases are TGCGCCAGCAGCCAGGAAGGGGAAACATACGACACCGGGTCAGCTTTCTTT.